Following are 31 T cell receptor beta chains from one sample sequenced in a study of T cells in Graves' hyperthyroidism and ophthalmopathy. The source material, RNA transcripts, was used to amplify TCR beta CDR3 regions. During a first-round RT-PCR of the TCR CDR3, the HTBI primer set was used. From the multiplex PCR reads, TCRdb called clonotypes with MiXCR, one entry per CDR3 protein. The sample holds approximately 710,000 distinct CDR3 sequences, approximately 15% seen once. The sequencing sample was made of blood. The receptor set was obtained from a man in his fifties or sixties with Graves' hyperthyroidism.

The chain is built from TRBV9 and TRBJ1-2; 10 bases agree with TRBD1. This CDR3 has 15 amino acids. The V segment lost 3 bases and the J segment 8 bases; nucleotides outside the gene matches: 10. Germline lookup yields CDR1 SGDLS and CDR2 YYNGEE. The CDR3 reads CASSAETGGAEGYTF. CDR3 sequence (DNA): TGTGCCAGCAGCGCGGAGACAGGGGGCGCAGAGGGCTACACCTTC.

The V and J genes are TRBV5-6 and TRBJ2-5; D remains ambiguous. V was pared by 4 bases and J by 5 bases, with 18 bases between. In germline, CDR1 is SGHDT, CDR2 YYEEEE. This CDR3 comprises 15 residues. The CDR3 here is CASSQNNGPGETQYF. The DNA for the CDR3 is TGTGCCAGCAGCCAAAACAATGGGCCCGGGGAGACCCAGTACTTC. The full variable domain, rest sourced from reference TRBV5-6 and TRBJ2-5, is DAGVTQSPTHLIKTRGQQVTLRCSPKSGHDTVSWYQQALGQGPQFIFQYYEEEERQRGNFPDRFSGHQFPNYSSELNVNALLLGDSALYLCASSQNNGPGETQYFGPGTRLLVL.

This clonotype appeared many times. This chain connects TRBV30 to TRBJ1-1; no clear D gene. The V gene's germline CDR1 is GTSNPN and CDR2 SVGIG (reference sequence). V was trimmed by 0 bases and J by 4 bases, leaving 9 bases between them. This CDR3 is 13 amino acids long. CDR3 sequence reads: CAWSVSGSTEAFF. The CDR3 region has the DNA TGTGCCTGGAGTGTTTCGGGGAGCACTGAAGCTTTCTTT.

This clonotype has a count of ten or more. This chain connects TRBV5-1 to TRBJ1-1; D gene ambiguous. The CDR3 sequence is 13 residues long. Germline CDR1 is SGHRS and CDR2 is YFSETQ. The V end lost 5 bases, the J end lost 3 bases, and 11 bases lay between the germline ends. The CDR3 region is CASSWEVDTEAFF. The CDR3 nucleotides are TGCGCCAGCAGTTGGGAAGTCGACACTGAAGCTTTCTTT.

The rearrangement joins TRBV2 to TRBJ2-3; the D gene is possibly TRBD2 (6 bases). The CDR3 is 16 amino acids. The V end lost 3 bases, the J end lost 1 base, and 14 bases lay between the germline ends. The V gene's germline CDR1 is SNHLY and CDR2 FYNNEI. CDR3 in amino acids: CASSEVVAVGTDTQYF. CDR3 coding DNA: TGTGCCAGCAGTGAGGTGGTAGCGGTGGGCACAGATACGCAGTATTTT.

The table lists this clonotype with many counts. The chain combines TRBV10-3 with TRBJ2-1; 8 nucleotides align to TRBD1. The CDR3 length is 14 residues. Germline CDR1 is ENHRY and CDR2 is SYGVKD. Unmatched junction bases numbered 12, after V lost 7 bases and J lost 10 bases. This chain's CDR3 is CAIMTTGAWGEQFF. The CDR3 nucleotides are TGTGCCATCATGACGACAGGGGCATGGGGGGAGCAGTTCTTC.

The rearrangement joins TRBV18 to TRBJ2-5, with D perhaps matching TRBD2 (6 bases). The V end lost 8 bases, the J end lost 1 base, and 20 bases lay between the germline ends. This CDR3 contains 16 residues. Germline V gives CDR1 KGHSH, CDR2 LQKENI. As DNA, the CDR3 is TGTGCCAGCACCCTCATAGCAGGAGGGCTCCAAGAGACCCAGTACTTC. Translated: CASTLIAGGLQETQYF.

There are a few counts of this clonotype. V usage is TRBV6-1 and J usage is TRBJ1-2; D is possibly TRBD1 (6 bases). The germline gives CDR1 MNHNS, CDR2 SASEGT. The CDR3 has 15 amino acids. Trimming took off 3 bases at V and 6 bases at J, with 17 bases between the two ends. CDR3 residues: CASSEHRASGHGYTF. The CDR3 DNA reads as TGTGCCAGCAGTGAGCACAGGGCATCTGGTCATGGCTACACCTTC.

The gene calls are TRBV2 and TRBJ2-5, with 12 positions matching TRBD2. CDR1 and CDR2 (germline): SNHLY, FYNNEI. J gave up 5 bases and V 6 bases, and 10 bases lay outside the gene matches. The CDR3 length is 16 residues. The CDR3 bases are TGTGCCAGCAGAAGACTAGCGGGAGATAGGTCGGAGACCCAGTACTTC. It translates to CASRRLAGDRSETQYF.

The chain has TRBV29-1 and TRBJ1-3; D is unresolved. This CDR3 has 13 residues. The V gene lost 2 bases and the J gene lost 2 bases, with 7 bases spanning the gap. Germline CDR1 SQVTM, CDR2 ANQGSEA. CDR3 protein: CSVESVAGNTIYF. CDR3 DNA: TGCAGCGTTGAAAGCGTTGCTGGAAACACCATATATTTT.

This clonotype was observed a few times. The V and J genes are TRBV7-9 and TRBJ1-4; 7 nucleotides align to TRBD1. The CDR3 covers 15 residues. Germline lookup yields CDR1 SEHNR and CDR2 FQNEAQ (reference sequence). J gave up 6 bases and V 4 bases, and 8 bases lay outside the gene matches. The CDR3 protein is CASSSTGAPDEKLFF. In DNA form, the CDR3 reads TGTGCCAGCAGCTCTACAGGGGCCCCTGATGAAAAACTGTTTTTT.

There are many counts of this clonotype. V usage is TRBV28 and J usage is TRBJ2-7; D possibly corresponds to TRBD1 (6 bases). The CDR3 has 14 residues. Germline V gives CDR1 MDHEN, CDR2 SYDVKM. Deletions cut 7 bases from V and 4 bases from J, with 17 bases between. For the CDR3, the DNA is TGTGCCAGCATAAGGGGGTCTATGGAATACGAGCAGTACTTC. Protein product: CASIRGSMEYEQYF.

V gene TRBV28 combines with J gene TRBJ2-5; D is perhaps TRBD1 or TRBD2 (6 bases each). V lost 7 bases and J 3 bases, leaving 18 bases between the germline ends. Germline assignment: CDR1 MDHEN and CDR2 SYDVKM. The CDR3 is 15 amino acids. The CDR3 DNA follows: TGTGCCAGCAAGCTCCAGGGGAGGATAGAAGAGACCCAGTACTTC. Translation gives CASKLQGRIEETQYF.

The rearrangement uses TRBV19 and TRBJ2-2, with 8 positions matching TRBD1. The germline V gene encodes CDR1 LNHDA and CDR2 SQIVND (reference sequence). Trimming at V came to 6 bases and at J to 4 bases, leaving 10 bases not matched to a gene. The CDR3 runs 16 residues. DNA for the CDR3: TGTGCCAGTAGGGAGTTCGGACAGGGCAGCACCGGGGAGCTGTTTTTT. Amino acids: CASREFGQGSTGELFF.

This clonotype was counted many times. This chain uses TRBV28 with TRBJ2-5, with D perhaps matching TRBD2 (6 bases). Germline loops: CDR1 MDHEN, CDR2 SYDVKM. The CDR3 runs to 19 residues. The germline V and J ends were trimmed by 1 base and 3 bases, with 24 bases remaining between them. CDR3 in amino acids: CASSLLAAQYPRREETQYF. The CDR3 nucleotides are TGTGCCAGCAGTTTATTAGCAGCGCAGTACCCCAGGAGGGAAGAGACCCAGTACTTC.

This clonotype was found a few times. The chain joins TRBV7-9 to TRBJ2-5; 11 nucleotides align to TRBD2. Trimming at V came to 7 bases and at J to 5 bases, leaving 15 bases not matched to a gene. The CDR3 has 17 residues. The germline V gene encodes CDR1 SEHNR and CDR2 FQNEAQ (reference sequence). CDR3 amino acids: CASTEHPIAGGGETQYF. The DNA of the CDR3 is TGTGCCAGCACCGAACATCCAATAGCGGGAGGGGGGGAGACCCAGTACTTC.

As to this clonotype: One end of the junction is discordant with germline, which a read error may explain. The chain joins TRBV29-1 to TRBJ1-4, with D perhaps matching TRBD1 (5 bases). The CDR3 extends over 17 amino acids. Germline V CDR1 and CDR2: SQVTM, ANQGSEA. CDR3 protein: CSVSQGVKVRINGKLFF. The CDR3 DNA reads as TGCAGCGTTTCGCAGGGAGTGAAGGTCCGGATTAATGGAAAACTGTTTTTT. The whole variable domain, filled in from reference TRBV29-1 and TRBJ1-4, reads SAVISQKPSRDICQRGTSLTIQCQVDSQVTMMFWYRQQPGQSLTLIATANQGSEATYESGFVIDKFPISRPNLTFSTLTVSNMSPEDSSIYLCSVSQGVKVRINGKLFFGSGTQLSVL.

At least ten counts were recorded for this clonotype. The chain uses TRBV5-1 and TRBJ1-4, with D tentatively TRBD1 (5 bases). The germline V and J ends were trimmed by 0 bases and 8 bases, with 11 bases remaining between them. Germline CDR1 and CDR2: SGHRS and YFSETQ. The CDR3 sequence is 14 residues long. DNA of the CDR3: TGCGCCAGCAGCTTGGGAGGGGCGCAGGAAAAACTGTTTTTT. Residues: CASSLGGAQEKLFF.

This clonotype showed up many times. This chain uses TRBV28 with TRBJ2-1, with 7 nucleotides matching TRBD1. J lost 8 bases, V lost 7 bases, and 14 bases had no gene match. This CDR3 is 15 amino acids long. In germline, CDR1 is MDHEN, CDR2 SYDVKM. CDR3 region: CASTSGTANFYEQFF. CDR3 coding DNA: TGTGCCAGCACTTCCGGGACAGCCAATTTTTATGAGCAGTTCTTC.

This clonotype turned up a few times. CDR3 DNA sequence: TGCGCCAGCAGCCCTGAAACAGATACGCAGTATTTT. This gives the protein CASSPETDTQYF. The rearrangement joins TRBV5-1 to TRBJ2-3; no reliable D call. With 4 bases removed from V and 3 bases from J, the gap between germline ends came to 6 bases. This CDR3 comprises 12 residues. Germline values: CDR1 SGHRS, CDR2 YFSETQ.

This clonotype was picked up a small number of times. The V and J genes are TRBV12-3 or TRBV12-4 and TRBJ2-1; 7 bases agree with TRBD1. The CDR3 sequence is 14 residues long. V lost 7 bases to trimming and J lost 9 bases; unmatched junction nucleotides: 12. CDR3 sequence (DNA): TGTGCCAGCAACCCGGGACAGCTCCTTGGTGAGCAGTTCTTC. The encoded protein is CASNPGQLLGEQFF.

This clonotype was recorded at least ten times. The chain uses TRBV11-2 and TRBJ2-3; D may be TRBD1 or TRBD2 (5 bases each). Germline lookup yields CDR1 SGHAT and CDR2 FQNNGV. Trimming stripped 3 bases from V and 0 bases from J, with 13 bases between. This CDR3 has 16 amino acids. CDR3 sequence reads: CASSLGPSPSTDTQYF. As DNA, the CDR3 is TGTGCCAGCAGCTTGGGACCGAGCCCTAGCACAGATACGCAGTATTTT.

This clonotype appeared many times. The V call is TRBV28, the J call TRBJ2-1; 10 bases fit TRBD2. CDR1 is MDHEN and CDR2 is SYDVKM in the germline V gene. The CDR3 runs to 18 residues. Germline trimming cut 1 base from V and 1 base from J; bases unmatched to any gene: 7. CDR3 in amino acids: CASSLSRLAGVSYNEQFF. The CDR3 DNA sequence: TGTGCCAGCAGTTTATCTCGCCTAGCGGGAGTATCCTACAATGAGCAGTTCTTC.

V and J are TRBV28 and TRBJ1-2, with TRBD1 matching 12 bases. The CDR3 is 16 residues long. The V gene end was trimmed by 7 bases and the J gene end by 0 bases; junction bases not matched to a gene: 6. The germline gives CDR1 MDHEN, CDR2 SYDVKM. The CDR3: CASTRDRGLANYGYTF. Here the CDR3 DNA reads TGTGCCAGCACCCGGGACAGGGGGCTAGCTAACTATGGCTACACCTTC.

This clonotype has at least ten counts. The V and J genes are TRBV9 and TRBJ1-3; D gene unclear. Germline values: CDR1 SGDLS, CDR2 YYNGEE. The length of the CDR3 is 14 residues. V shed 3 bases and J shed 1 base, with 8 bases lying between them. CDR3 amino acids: CASSAAGSGNTIYF. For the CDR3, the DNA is TGTGCCAGCAGCGCCGCCGGGTCTGGAAACACCATATATTTT.

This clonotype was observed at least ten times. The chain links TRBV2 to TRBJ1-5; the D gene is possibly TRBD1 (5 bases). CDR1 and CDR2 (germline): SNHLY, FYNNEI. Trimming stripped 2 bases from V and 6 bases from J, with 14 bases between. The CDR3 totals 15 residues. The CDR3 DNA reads TGTGCCAGCAGTGAAAGGGAGGGGAGGGCTCAGCCCCAGCATTTT. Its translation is CASSEREGRAQPQHF.

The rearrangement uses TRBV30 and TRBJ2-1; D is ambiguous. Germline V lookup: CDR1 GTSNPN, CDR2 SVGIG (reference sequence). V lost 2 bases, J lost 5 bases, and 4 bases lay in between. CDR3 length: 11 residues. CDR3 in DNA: TGTGCCTGGAGTCTTCACAATGAGCAGTTCTTC. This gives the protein CAWSLHNEQFF.

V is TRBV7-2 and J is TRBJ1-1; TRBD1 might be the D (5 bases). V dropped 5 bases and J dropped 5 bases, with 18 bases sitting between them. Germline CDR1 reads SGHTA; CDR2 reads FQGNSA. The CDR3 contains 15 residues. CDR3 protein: CASSPGGEGRTEAFF. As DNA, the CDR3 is TGTGCCAGCAGCCCCGGTGGCGAGGGGCGGACTGAAGCTTTCTTT.

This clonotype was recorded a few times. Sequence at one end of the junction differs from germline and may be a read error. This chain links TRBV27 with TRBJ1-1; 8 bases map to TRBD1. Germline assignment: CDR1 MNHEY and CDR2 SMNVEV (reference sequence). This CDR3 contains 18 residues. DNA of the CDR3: TGTGCCGGCAGTTTATACAACCCTCCGGGACAGGCGGGCGCTGAAGCTTTCTTT. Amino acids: CAGSLYNPPGQAGAEAFF.

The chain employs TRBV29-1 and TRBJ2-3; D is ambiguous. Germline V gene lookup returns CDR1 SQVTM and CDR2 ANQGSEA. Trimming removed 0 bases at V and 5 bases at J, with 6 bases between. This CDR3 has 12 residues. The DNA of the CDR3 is TGCAGCGTTGAAGATGGGGTAGATACGCAGTATTTT. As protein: CSVEDGVDTQYF.

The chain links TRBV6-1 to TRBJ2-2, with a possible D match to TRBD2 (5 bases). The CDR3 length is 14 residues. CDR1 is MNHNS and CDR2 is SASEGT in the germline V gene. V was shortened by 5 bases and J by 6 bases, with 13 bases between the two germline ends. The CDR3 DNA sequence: TGTGCCAGCAGTCCCATGGAGGCGGCCGGGGAGCTGTTTTTT. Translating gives CASSPMEAAGELFF.